This T cell receptor beta chain derives from a study of regulatory T cells in long-lasting Graves disease. At the level of the study: Patients with persistent Graves' disease had over 5 years of antithyroid drugs and persistent TSH receptor antibodies. General observations from the study: Graves' patients with persistent disease showed TCR diversity lower than patients newly diagnosed. Favoring TRBV28, TRBJ1-2 and TRBJ2-5 was a feature seen in persistent disease.

Combining iRepertoire HTBI primers with Arm-PCR of CDR3 regions, the authors built TCR beta libraries. Original analysis: Detected in the samples were over 60 TRBV and 15 or so TRBJ segments. TCRdb re-analysed the multiplex PCR reads in MiXCR, keeping a single row per CDR3 protein. TCRdb's processing, not the study's, gives the V and J calls here. This sample has about half a million distinct CDR3 sequences, with about 20% found just once. V was trimmed by 3 bases and J by 0 bases, leaving 12 bases between them. The CDR3 covers 16 residues. Germline-derived CDR1 and CDR2 are SGHTA and FQGNSA. This clonotype was recorded at least ten times. The antigen remains undetermined. Described time point: persistent/refractory GD, antithyroid drugs over 5 years with positive TRAb. From RNA extracted from PBMCs, the TCR library was made.

The rearrangement uses TRBV7-2 and TRBJ1-5; D gene ambiguous. This receptor was identified in a female donor with Graves disease. This material consisted of peripheral blood mononuclear cells (PBMCs), taken when the disease was refractory, from a patient treated with antithyroid drugs. The CDR3 sequence is CASSLIGWASNQPQHF. The CDR3, as DNA: TGTGCCAGCAGCTTGATCGGGTGGGCTAGCAATCAGCCCCAGCATTTT.